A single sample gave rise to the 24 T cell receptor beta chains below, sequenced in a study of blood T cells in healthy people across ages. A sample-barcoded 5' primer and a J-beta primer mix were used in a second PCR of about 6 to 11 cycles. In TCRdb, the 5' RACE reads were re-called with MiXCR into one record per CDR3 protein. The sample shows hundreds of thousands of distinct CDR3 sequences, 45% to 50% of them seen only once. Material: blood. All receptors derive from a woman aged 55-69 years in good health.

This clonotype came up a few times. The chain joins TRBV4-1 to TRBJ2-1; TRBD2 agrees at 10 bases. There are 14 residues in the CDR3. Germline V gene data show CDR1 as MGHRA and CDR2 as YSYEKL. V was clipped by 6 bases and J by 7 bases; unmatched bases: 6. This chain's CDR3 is CASREAGGLNEQFF. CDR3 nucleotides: TGCGCCAGCAGGGAAGCGGGAGGGCTTAATGAGCAGTTCTTC.

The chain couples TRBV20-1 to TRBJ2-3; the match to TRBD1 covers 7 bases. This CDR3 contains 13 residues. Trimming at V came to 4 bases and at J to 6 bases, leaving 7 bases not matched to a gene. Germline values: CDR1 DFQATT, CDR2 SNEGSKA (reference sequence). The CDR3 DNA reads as TGCAGTGCTACCCGGACAGGAGACGATACGCAGTATTTT. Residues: CSATRTGDDTQYF.

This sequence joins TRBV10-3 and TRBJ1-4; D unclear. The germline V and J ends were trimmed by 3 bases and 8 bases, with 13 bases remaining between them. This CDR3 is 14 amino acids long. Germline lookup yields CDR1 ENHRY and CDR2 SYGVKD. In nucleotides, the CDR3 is TGTGCCATCAGTGATCTTCCCGGCCGCGAAAAACTGTTTTTT. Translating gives CAISDLPGREKLFF.

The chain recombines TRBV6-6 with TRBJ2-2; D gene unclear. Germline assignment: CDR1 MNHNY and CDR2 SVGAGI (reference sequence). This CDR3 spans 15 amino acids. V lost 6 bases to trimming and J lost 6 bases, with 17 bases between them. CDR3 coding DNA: TGTGCCAGCAGGGTGGTGGCAGTCGGGCCCGGGGAGCTGTTTTTT. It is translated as CASRVVAVGPGELFF.

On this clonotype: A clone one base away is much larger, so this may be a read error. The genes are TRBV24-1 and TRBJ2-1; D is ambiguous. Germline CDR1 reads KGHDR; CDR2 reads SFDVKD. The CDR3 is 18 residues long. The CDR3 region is CATSDGAAMSSSHNEQFF. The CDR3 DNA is TGTGCCACCAGTGATGGCGCCGCGATGTCGAGCTCCCACAATGAGCAGTTCTTC.

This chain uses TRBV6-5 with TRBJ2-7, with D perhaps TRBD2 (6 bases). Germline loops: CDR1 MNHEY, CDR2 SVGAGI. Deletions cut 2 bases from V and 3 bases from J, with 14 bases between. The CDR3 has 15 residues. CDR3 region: CASSYTGGLDYEQYF. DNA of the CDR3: TGTGCCAGCAGTTACACCGGGGGTTTGGACTACGAGCAGTACTTC.

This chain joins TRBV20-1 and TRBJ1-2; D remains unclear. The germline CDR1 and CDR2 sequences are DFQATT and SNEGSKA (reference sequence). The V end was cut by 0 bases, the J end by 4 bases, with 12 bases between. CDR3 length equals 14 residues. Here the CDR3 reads CSARDPGGSYGYTF. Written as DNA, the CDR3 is TGCAGTGCTAGAGATCCGGGCGGGAGCTATGGCTACACCTTC.

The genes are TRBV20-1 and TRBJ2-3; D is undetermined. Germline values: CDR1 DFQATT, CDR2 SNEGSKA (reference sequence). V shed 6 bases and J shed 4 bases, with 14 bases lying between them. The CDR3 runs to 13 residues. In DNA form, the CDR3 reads TGCAGTGCCCGAGGCGGTTGGGCAGATACGCAGTATTTT. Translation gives CSARGGWADTQYF.

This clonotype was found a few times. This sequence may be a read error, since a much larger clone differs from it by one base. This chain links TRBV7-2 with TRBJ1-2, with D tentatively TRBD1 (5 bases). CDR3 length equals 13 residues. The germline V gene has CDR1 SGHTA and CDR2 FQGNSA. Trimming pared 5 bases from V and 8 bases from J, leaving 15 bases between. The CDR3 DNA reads TGTGCCAGCAGCGTAGGGGCCGAAGGGGGCTACACCTTC. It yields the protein CASSVGAEGGYTF.

The CDR3: CASSLMAVIGLNNEQFF. In nucleotides, the CDR3 is TGCGCCAGCAGCTTGATGGCAGTGATAGGACTGAACAATGAGCAGTTCTTC. The rearrangement joins TRBV5-1 to TRBJ2-1, with D possibly matching TRBD2 (5 bases). From germline, CDR1 is SGHRS and CDR2 YFSETQ. V was cut by 1 base and J by 5 bases, with 19 bases left in between. The CDR3 is made up of 17 amino acids.

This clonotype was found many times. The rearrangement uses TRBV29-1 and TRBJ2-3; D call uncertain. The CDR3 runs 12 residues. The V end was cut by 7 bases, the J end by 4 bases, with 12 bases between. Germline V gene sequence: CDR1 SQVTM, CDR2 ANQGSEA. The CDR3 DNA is TGCAGCGGCAAAATTACCGCAGATACGCAGTATTTT. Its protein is CSGKITADTQYF.

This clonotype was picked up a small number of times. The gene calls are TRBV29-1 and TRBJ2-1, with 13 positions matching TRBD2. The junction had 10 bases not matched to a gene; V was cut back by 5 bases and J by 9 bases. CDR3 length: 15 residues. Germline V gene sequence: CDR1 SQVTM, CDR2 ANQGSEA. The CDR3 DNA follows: TGCAGCGTTAGGCTCATACTAGCGGGAGGGCGTGAGCAGTTCTTC. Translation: CSVRLILAGGREQFF.

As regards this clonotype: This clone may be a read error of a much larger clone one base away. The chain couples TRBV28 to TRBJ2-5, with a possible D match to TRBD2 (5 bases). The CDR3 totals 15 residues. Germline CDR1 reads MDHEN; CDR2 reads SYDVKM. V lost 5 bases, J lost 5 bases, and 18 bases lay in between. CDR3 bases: TGTGCCAGCAGTGGACCAGGACTGACGGATGAGACCCAGTACTTC. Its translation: CASSGPGLTDETQYF.

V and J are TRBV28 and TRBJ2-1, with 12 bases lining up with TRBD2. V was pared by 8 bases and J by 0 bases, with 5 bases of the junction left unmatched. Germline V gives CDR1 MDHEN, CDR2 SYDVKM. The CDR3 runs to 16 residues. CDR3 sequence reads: CASGTSGHISYNEQFF. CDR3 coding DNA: TGTGCCAGCGGGACTAGCGGGCATATCTCCTACAATGAGCAGTTCTTC.

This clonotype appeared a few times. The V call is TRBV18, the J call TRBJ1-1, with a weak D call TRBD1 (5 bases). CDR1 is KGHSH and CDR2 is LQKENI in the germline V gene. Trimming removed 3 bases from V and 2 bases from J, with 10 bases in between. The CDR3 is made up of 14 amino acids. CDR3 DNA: TGTGCCAGCTCACCTAGCAGGGATAACACTGAAGCTTTCTTT. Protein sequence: CASSPSRDNTEAFF. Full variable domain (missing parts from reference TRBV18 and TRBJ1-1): NAGVMQNPRHLVRRRGQEARLRCSPMKGHSHVYWYRQLPEEGLKFMVYLQKENIIDESGMPKERFSAEFPKEGPSILRIQQVVRGDSAAYFCASSPSRDNTEAFFGQGTRLTVV.

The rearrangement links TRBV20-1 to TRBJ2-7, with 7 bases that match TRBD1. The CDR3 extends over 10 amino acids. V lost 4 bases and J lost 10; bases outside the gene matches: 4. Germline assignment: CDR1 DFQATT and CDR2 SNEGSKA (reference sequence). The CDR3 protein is CSANGQDQYF. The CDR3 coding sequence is TGCAGTGCTAACGGACAGGATCAGTACTTC.

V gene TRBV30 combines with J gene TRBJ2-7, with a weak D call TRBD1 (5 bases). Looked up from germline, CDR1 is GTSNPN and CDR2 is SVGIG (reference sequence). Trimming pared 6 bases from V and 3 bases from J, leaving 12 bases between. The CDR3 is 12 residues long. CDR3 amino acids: CACTAGFYEQYF. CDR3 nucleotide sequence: TGTGCCTGTACGGCAGGGTTCTACGAGCAGTACTTC.

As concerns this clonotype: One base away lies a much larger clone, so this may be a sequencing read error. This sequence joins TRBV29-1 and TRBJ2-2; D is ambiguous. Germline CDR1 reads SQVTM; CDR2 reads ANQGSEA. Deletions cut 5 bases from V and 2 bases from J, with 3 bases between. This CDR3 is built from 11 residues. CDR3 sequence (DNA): TGCAGCGTTCGAAACACCGGGGAGCTGTTTTTT. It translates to CSVRNTGELFF.

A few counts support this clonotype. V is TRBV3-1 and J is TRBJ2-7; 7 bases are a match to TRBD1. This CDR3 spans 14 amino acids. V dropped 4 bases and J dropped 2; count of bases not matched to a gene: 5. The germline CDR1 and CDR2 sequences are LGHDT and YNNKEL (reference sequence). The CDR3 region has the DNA TGTGCCAGCAGCCGCCCGGGACAGACCTACGAGCAGTACTTC. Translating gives CASSRPGQTYEQYF.

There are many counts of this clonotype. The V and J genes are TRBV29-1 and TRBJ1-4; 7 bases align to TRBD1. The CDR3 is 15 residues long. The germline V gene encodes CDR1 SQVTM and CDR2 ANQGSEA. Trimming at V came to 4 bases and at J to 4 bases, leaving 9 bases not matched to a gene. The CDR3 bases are TGCAGCGTTGGTGAAACGGGACAGATTAATGAAAAACTGTTTTTT. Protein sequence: CSVGETGQINEKLFF.

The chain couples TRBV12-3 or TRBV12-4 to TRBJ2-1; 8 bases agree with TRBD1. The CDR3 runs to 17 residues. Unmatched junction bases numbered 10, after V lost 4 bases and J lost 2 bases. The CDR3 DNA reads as TGTGCCAGCAGTTCGCCCCCCAGGGGGCACGCCTACAATGAGCAGTTCTTC. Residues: CASSSPPRGHAYNEQFF.

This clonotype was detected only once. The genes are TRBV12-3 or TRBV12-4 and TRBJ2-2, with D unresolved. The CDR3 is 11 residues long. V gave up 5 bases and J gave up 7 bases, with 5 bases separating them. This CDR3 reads CASSPHGELFF. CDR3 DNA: TGTGCCAGCAGTCCCCACGGGGAGCTGTTTTTT.

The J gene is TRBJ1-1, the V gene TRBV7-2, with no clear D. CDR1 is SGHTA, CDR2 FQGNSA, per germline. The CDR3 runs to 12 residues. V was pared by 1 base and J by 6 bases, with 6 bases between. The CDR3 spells CASSLVNPEAFF. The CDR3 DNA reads TGTGCCAGCAGCTTAGTTAACCCTGAAGCTTTCTTT.

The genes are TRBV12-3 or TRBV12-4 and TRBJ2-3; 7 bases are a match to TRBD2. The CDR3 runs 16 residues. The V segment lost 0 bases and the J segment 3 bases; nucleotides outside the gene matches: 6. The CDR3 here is CASSLAGLAGTDTQYF. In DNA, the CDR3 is TGTGCCAGCAGTTTAGCGGGTTTAGCGGGTACAGATACGCAGTATTTT.